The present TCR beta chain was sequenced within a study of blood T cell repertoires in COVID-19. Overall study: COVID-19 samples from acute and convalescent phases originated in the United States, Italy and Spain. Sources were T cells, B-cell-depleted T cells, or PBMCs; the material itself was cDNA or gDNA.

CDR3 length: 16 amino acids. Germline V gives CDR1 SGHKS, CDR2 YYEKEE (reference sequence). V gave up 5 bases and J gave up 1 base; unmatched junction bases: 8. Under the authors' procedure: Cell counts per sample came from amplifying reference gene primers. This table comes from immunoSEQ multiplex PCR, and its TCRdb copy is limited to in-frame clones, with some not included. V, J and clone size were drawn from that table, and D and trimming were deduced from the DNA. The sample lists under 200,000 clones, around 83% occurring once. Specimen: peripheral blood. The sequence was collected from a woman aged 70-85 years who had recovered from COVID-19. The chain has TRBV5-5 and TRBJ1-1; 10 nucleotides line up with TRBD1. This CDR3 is CASRQVTGGRNTEAFF. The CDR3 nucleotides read TGTGCCAGCAGACAAGTGACAGGGGGCAGGAACACTGAAGCTTTCTTT.